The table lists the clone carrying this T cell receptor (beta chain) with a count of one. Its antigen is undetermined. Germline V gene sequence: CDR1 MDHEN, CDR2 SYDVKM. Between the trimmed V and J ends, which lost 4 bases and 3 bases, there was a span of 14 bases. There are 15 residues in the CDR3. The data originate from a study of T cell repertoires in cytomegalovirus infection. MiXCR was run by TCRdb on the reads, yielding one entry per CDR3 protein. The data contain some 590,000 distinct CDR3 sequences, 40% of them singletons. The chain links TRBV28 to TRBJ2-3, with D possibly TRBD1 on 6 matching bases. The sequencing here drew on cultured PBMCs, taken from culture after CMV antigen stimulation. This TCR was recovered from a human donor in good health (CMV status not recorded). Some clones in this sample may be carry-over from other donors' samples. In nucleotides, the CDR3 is TGTGCCAGCAGTTGGACAGACGAGGGAACAGATACGCAGTATTTT. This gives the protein CASSWTDEGTDTQYF. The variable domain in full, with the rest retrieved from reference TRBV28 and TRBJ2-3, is DVKVTQSSRYLVKRTGEKVFLECVQDMDHENMFWYRQDPGLGLRLIYFSYDVKMKEKGDIPEGYSVSREKKERFSLILESASTNQTSMYLCASSWTDEGTDTQYFGPGTRLTVL.